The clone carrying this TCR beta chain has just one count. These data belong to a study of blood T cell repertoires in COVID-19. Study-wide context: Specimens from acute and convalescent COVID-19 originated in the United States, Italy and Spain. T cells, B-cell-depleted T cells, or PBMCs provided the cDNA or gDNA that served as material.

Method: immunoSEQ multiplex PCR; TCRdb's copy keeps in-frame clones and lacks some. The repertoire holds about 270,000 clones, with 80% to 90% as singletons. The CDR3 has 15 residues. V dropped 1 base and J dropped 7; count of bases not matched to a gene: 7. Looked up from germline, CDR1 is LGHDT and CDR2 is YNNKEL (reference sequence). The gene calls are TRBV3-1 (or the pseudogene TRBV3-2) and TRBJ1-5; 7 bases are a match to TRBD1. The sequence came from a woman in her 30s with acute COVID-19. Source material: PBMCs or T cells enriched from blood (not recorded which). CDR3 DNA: TGTGCCAGCAGCCAAGGAGGGGGCGCAGGACAGCCCCAGCATTTT. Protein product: CASSQGGGAGQPQHF.